The sample holds a few counts of the clone carrying this TCR beta chain. The CDR3 is made up of 12 amino acids. Deletions cut 0 bases from V and 7 bases from J, with 7 bases between. Germline CDR1 SGHNT, CDR2 YYREEE (reference sequence). Specified time point: blood 2 weeks post-SBRT. As for treatment: 15 Gy SBRT to primary tumor, nephrectomy 4 weeks later. The assay was immunoSEQ multiplex PCR, and TCRdb's table has in-frame clones only and misses some. The sample includes around 120,000 clones, around four fifths of them seen just once. This record comes from a study of radiation and T cells in renal cell carcinoma. For the study at large: Nephrectomy followed 15 Gy stereotactic body radiation by 4 weeks.

This sequence was found in a woman between 55 and 75 years old with renal cell carcinoma. This sample comprised blood, obtained from a patient whose treatment included radiotherapy and nephrectomy. The chain employs TRBV5-4 and TRBJ1-1; no clear D. The CDR3 coding sequence is TGTGCCAGCAGCTTGGTTGGAGATGAAGCTTTCTTT. It is translated as CASSLVGDEAFF. Based on the CDR3 plus reference TRBV5-4 and TRBJ1-1, the full variable domain is ETGVTQSPTHLIKTRGQQVTLRCSSQSGHNTVSWYQQALGQGPQFIFQYYREEENGRGNFPPRFSGLQFPNYSSELNVNALELDDSALYLCASSLVGDEAFFGQGTRLTVV.